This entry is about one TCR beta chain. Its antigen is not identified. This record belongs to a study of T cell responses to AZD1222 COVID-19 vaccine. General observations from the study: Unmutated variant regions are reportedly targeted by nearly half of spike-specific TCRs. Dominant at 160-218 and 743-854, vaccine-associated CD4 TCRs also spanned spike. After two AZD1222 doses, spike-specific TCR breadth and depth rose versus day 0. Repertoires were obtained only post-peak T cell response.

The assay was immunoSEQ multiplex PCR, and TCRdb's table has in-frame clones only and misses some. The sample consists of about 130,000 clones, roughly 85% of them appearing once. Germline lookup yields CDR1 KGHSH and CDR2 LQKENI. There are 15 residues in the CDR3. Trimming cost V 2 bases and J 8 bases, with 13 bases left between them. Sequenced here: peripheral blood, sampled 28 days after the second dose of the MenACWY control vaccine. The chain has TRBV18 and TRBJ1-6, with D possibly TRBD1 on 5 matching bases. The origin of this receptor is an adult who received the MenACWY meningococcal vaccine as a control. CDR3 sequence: CASSPGPGGDSPLHF. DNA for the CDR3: TGTGCCAGCTCACCAGGACCGGGGGGTGATTCACCCCTCCACTTT.